One sample yielded the 5 T cell receptor beta chains listed below, sequenced in a study of T cell repertoires in cytomegalovirus infection. TCRdb recomputed calls from the reads with MiXCR, one row per CDR3 protein. The sample carries about a million distinct CDR3 sequences, approximately 31% recorded once. No cognate antigen is known for these TCRs. The source material was cultured CD8+ T cells from PBMCs, sampled from culture after CMV antigen stimulation. Receptors originate from a human donor in good health (CMV status not recorded). Some clones in this sample may be carry-over from other donors' samples.

The V call is TRBV28, the J call TRBJ2-1; D possibly corresponds to TRBD1 (5 bases). CDR1 MDHEN and CDR2 SYDVKM come from the germline V gene. Deletions cut 11 bases from V and 3 bases from J, with 14 bases between. This CDR3 has 13 amino acids. CDR3 in DNA: TGTGCCTCAGCACAGGTTCTCTACAATGAGCAGTTCTTC. This translates into CASAQVLYNEQFF.

DNA for the CDR3: TGTGCCAGCTGGACAGGCTCTGGAAACACCATATATTTT. This translates into CASWTGSGNTIYF. V is TRBV27 and J is TRBJ1-3, with 7 bases that match TRBD1. In germline, CDR1 is MNHEY, CDR2 SMNVEV (reference sequence). This CDR3 region has 13 residues. V was clipped by 8 bases and J by 0 bases; unmatched bases: 1.

There are a few counts of this clonotype. The CDR3 nucleotides are TGTGCCATCAGTCAGGACGGGGGGAACACTGAAGCTTTCTTT. Amino acid sequence: CAISQDGGNTEAFF. V is TRBV10-3 and J is TRBJ1-1; a possible D gene is TRBD1 (5 bases). Germline V gene sequence: CDR1 ENHRY, CDR2 SYGVKD. This CDR3 has 14 residues. Between the trimmed V and J ends, which lost 5 bases and 1 base, there was a span of 11 bases.

V gene TRBV5-6 combines with J gene TRBJ2-7; 9 bases are shared with TRBD1. Unmatched junction bases numbered 6, after V lost 4 bases and J lost 1 base. In germline, CDR1 is SGHDT, CDR2 YYEEEE. CDR3 length: 15 amino acids. CDR3: CASSVPGQGSYEQYF. CDR3 coding DNA: TGTGCCAGCAGCGTACCGGGACAGGGATCCTACGAGCAGTACTTC.

This sequence joins TRBV25-1 and TRBJ1-2, with D possibly matching TRBD1 (6 bases). V lost 2 bases and J 4 bases, leaving 11 bases between the germline ends. This CDR3 spans 14 amino acids. Germline CDR1 and CDR2: MGHDK and SYGVNS. For the CDR3, the DNA is TGTGCCAGCAGTGAAGAGAGGGGGGGCTATGGCTACACCTTC. This encodes CASSEERGGYGYTF.